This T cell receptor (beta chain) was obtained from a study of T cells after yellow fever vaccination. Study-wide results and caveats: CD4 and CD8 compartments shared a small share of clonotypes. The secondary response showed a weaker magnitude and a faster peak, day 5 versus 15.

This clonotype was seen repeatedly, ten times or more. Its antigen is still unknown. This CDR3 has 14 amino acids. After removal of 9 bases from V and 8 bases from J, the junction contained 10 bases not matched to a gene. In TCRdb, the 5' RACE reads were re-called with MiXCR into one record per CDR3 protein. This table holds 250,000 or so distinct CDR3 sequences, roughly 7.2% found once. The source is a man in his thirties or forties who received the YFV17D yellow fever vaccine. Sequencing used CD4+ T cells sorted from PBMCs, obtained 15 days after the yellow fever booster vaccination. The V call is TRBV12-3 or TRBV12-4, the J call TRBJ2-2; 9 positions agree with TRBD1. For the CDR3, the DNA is TGTGCCAGTCCGGGACAGGGCCCCCCGGGGGAGCTGTTTTTT. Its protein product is CASPGQGPPGELFF.